This entry is about one T cell receptor beta chain. The sample comes from a study of monozygotic twins with inflammatory bowel disease. Using the 5' RACE reads, TCRdb records one entry per CDR3 protein without DNA. The sample's table shows 300,000 to 400,000 distinct CDR3 sequences. The CDR3 totals 15 residues. CDR1 and CDR2 from the germline V gene are SGHNT and YYREEE (reference sequence). This rearrangement joins TRBV5-4 to TRBJ2-7. The source material was blood. The clonotype originates from a human donor with ulcerative colitis or Crohn's disease, or a healthy co-twin of an affected twin (not recorded which). The CDR3 sequence is CASSLVIGGSYEQYF.